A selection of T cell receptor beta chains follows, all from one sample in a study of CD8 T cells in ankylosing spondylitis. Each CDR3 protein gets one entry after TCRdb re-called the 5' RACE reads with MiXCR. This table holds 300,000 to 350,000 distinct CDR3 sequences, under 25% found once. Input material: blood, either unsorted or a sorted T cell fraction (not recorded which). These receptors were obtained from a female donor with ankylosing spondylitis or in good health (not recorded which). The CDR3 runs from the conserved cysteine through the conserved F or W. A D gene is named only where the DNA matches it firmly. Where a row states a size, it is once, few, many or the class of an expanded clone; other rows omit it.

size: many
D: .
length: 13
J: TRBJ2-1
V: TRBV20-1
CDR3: CSSIWEGVHEQFF
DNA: TGCAGTTCTATTTGGGAGGGGGTTCATGAGCAGTTCTTC

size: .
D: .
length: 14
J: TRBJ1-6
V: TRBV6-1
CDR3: CASSPGGGGSPLHF
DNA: TGTGCCAGCAGCCCTGGGGGGGGCGGCTCACCCCTCCACTTT

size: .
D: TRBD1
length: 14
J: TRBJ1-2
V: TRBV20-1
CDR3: CSARTDRGDYGYTF
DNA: TGCAGTGCCAGAACAGACAGGGGCGACTATGGCTACACCTTC

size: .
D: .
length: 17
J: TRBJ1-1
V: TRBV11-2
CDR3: CASSLDRDTRMNTEAFF
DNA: TGTGCCAGCAGCTTAGATCGGGACACTAGGATGAACACTGAAGCTTTCTTT

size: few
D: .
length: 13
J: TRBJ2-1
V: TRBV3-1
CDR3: CASSQDKGNEQFF
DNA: TGTGCCAGCAGCCAAGATAAAGGCAATGAGCAGTTCTTC

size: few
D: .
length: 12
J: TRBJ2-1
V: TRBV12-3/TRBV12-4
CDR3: CASSLSHVEQFF
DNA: TGTGCCAGCAGTTTAAGTCACGTTGAGCAGTTCTTC

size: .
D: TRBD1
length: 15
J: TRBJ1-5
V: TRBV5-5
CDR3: CASSRDRGRDQPQHF
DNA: TGTGCCAGCAGCCGGGACAGGGGGCGAGATCAGCCCCAGCATTTT

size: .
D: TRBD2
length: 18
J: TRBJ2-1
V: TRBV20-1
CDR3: CSASWMRVAGGPRNEQFF
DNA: TGCAGTGCTAGTTGGATGAGGGTAGCGGGAGGGCCCAGGAATGAGCAGTTCTTC

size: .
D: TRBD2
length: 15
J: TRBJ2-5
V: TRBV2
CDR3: CASVGTSGRRETQYF
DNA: TGTGCCAGCGTTGGGACTAGCGGGAGAAGGGAGACCCAGTACTTC

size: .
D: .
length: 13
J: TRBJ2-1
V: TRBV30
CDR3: CAWRAGPYNEQFF
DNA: TGTGCCTGGAGGGCGGGCCCCTACAATGAGCAGTTCTTC

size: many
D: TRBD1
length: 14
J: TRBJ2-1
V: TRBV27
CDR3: CASRVDRAYNEQFF
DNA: TGTGCCAGCAGAGTGGACAGGGCCTACAATGAGCAGTTCTTC

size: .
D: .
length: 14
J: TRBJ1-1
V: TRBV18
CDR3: CASSPPPTGREAFF
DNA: TGTGCCAGCTCACCACCCCCGACCGGGAGGGAAGCTTTCTTT

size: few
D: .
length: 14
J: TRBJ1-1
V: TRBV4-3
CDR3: CASSQDRGNTEAFF
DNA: TGCGCCAGCAGCCAAGATCGGGGTAACACTGAAGCTTTCTTT

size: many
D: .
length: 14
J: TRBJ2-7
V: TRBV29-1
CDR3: CSVANSGGSHEQYF
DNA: TGCAGCGTGGCGAATTCGGGGGGCAGCCACGAGCAGTACTTC

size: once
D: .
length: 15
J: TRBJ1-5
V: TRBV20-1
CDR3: CSARGRHAGDQPQHF
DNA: TGCAGTGCTAGAGGAAGGCATGCGGGGGATCAGCCCCAGCATTTT

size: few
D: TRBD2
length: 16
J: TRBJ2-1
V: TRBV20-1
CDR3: CSARTSGLAGPNEQFF
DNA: TGCAGTGCTAGAACTTCCGGACTAGCGGGACCCAATGAGCAGTTCTTC

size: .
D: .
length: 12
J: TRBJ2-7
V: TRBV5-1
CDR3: CASSGASYEQYF
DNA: TGCGCCAGCAGCGGAGCCAGCTACGAGCAGTACTTC

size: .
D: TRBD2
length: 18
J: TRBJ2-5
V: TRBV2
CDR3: CASSLGGLAGGSGETQYF
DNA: TGTGCCAGCAGTTTAGGGGGACTAGCGGGAGGTTCGGGAGAGACCCAGTACTTC

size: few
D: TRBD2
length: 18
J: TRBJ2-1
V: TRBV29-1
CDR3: CSVEASTSGALSYNEQFF
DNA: TGCAGCGTTGAAGCCTCGACTAGCGGGGCTTTATCCTACAATGAGCAGTTCTTC

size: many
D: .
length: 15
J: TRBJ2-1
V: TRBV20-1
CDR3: CSAPTGLGRRDEQFF
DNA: TGCAGTGCTCCTACAGGATTAGGGAGGAGGGATGAGCAGTTCTTC

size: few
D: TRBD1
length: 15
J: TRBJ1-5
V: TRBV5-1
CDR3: CASSLEGDSYQPQHF
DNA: TGCGCCAGCAGCTTGGAGGGGGACAGTTATCAGCCCCAGCATTTT

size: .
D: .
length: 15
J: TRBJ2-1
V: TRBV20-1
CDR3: CSAAGTEQTHNEQFF
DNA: TGCAGTGCTGCGGGGACAGAGCAGACTCACAATGAGCAGTTCTTC

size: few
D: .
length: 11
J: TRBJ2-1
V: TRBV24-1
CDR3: CAFRGANEQFF
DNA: TGTGCCTTCCGTGGGGCGAATGAGCAGTTCTTC

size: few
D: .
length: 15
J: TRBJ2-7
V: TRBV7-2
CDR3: CASSLAGTKTYEQYF
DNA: TGTGCCAGCAGCTTAGCCGGGACAAAAACCTACGAGCAGTACTTC

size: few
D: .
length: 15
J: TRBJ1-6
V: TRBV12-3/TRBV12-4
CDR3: CASSRVGGLGSPLHF
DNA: TGTGCCAGCAGTAGGGTTGGGGGATTGGGTTCACCCCTCCACTTT

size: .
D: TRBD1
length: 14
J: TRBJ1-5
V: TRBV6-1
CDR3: CASRSAGGYQPQHF
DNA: TGTGCCAGCAGATCGGCAGGGGGCTATCAGCCCCAGCATTTT

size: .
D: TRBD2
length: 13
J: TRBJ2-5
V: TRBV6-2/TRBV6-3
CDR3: CASSAGVQETQYF
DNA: TGTGCTAGCTCAGCGGGAGTTCAAGAGACCCAGTACTTC